The T cell receptor beta chain described here comes from a study of blood T cell repertoires in COVID-19. For the study at large: The United States, Italy and Spain supplied acute and convalescent COVID-19 samples. Nucleic acid was either cDNA or gDNA, and it came from T cells, B-cell-depleted T cells, or PBMCs.

The V segment lost 3 bases and the J segment 0 bases; nucleotides outside the gene matches: 2. In germline, CDR1 is LGHNA, CDR2 YSLEER. The CDR3 is 17 residues long. In the authors' workflow: Reference gene primer amplification yielded estimated nucleated cell counts. Assay: immunoSEQ multiplex PCR; the TCRdb copy retains only in-frame clones and omits some. V and J calls plus clone size are reproduced from that table; the DNA served to infer D and trimming. This sample yields some 77,000 clones, of which roughly 89% are seen a single time; roughly 4.5% belongs to the top ten. Sequencing was performed on peripheral blood. The V and J genes are TRBV4-3 and TRBJ2-2; 12 nucleotides line up with TRBD2. The receptor's source is a woman over 75 with active or convalescent COVID-19. For the CDR3, the DNA is TGCGCCAGCAGCCAGTGGACTAGCGGGGCGAACACCGGGGAGCTGTTTTTT. It encodes CASSQWTSGANTGELFF.